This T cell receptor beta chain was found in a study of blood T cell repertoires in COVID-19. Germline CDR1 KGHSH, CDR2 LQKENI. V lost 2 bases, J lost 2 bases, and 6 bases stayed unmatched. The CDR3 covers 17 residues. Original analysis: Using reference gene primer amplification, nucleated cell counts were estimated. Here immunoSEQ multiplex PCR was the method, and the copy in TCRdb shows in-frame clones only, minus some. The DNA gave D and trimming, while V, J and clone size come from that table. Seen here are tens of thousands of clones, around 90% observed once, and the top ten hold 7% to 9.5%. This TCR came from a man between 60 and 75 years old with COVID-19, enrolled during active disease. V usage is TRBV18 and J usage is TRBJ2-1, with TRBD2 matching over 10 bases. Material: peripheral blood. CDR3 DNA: TGTGCCAGCTCACCAACAAGACTAGCGGGTACCTACAATGAGCAGTTCTTC. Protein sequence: CASSPTRLAGTYNEQFF. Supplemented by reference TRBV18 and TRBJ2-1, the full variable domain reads NAGVMQNPRHLVRRRGQEARLRCSPMKGHSHVYWYRQLPEEGLKFMVYLQKENIIDESGMPKERFSAEFPKEGPSILRIQQVVRGDSAAYFCASSPTRLAGTYNEQFFGPGTRLTVL.